One and the same sample provided the 20 T cell receptor beta chains below, sequenced in a study of blood T cell repertoires in COVID-19. Data came from immunoSEQ multiplex PCR; TCRdb stores just in-frame clones and leaves some out. The repertoire includes some 77,000 clones, around 90% of them detected once, and approximately 4% sits in the top ten. Material for sequencing was peripheral blood. These TCRs come from a woman older than 75 with active or convalescent COVID-19.

The chain is built from TRBV15 and TRBJ1-2, with D possibly being TRBD1 (6 bases). The CDR3 sequence is 16 residues long. Trimming shortened V by 5 bases and J by 3 bases, and 19 bases separated the two germline ends. The germline gives CDR1 LNHNV, CDR2 YYDKDF (reference sequence). CDR3 in amino acids: CATSERTGPEHYGYTF. The DNA of the CDR3 is TGTGCCACCAGCGAACGAACAGGGCCCGAGCACTATGGCTACACCTTC.

The chain uses TRBV28 and TRBJ2-1; 14 bases agree with TRBD2. Germline-derived CDR1 and CDR2 are MDHEN and SYDVKM. V dropped 3 bases and J dropped 7; count of bases not matched to a gene: 2. CDR3 length: 15 residues. Here the CDR3 reads CASSFRTSGRNEQFF. CDR3 DNA sequence: TGTGCCAGCAGTTTTAGGACTAGCGGGAGGAATGAGCAGTTCTTC.

J is TRBJ1-5 and V is TRBV27; D is undetermined. V lost 1 base, J lost 0 bases, and 7 bases lay in between. Germline loops: CDR1 MNHEY, CDR2 SMNVEV (reference sequence). The CDR3 runs to 15 residues. In DNA form, the CDR3 reads TGTGCCAGCAGTTTATACGGGAATAGCAATCAGCCCCAGCATTTT. Residues: CASSLYGNSNQPQHF.

This clone was observed a handful of times. The J gene is TRBJ1-1, the V gene TRBV30; 8 nucleotides line up with TRBD1. With V trimmed by 2 bases and J by 5 bases, 4 bases remained unmatched. CDR3 length: 13 amino acids. The germline CDR1 and CDR2 sequences are GTSNPN and SVGIG (reference sequence). CDR3 in amino acids: CAWSQGARTEAFF. In DNA, the CDR3 is TGTGCCTGGAGTCAGGGGGCAAGGACTGAAGCTTTCTTT.

V is TRBV7-2 and J is TRBJ1-1; maybe TRBD1 (5 bases). The V end was cut by 5 bases, the J end by 1 base, with 11 bases between. This CDR3 region has 14 residues. Germline V gene lookup returns CDR1 SGHTA and CDR2 FQGNSA. CDR3 nucleotides: TGTGCCAGCAGCAGGGAGGGGCGGAACACTGAAGCTTTCTTT. It translates to CASSREGRNTEAFF.

This chain joins TRBV19 and TRBJ2-5, with D maybe TRBD2 (6 bases). Trimming removed 3 bases at V and 3 bases at J, with 11 bases between. The CDR3 is 14 amino acids. The V gene's germline CDR1 is LNHDA and CDR2 SQIVND (reference sequence). The CDR3 loop is CASSMVGGEETQYF. In nucleotides, the CDR3 is TGTGCCAGTAGTATGGTTGGAGGGGAAGAGACCCAGTACTTC.

V is TRBV6-1 and J is TRBJ2-7; D possibly corresponds to TRBD2 (7 bases). Germline V gene data show CDR1 as MNHNS and CDR2 as SASEGT. V was trimmed by 1 base and J by 9 bases, leaving 13 bases between them. This CDR3 spans 13 amino acids. The CDR3 spells CASSEGEGGLQYF. The CDR3 nucleotides read TGTGCCAGCAGTGAAGGGGAGGGGGGGCTGCAGTACTTC.

This chain links TRBV27 with TRBJ1-2, with D possibly being TRBD1 (6 bases). The V end was cut by 3 bases, the J end by 6 bases, with 8 bases between. Looked up from germline, CDR1 is MNHEY and CDR2 is SMNVEV (reference sequence). This CDR3 region has 12 residues. The CDR3 region has the DNA TGTGCCAGCAGTTTTACAGGGAATGGCTACACCTTC. This gives the protein CASSFTGNGYTF.

The chain employs TRBV2 and TRBJ2-1; 11 nucleotides align to TRBD2. CDR3 length equals 16 residues. The ends lost 5 bases at V and 7 bases at J; junction bases unmatched: 10. Per germline, CDR1 SNHLY and CDR2 FYNNEI. CDR3 region: CASSPRTSGLGNEQFF. Written as DNA, the CDR3 is TGTGCCAGCAGTCCCCGGACTAGCGGGTTGGGGAATGAGCAGTTCTTC.

The chain links TRBV6-5 to TRBJ1-6; 7 bases are shared with TRBD1. V lost 5 bases to trimming and J lost 7 bases; unmatched junction nucleotides: 5. Germline CDR1 MNHEY, CDR2 SVGAGI. This CDR3 comprises 14 residues. The CDR3 region is CASSQGQTNSPLHF. In DNA form, the CDR3 reads TGTGCCAGCAGTCAGGGACAGACCAATTCACCCCTCCACTTT.

The chain combines TRBV15 with TRBJ1-1; TRBD1 agrees at 9 bases. Germline CDR1 LNHNV, CDR2 YYDKDF (reference sequence). V shed 5 bases, J shed 11 bases, and the junction held 12 bases outside the gene matches. The length of the CDR3 is 14 residues. CDR3 protein: CATSSTLVTGGAFF. As DNA, the CDR3 is TGTGCCACCAGCTCAACTCTAGTGACAGGGGGTGCTTTCTTT.

The V call is TRBV5-1, the J call TRBJ2-2, with TRBD1 matching 9 bases. Germline loops: CDR1 SGHRS, CDR2 YFSETQ. Unmatched junction bases numbered 9, after V lost 5 bases and J lost 4 bases. CDR3 length: 16 amino acids. In DNA form, the CDR3 reads TGCGCCAGCAGAACGACAGGGGGAGTAAGCACCGGGGAGCTGTTTTTT. Its protein product is CASRTTGGVSTGELFF.

The chain is built from TRBV6-1 and TRBJ1-2; weak D call: TRBD1 (6 bases). The CDR3 spans 18 residues. Germline V gene lookup returns CDR1 MNHNS and CDR2 SASEGT. The V end lost 0 bases, the J end lost 1 base, and 18 bases lay between the germline ends. The DNA of the CDR3 is TGTGCCAGCAGTGAAGCGGGTTTAAACCTAGGGGGTAACTATGGCTACACCTTC. Its protein is CASSEAGLNLGGNYGYTF.

This sequence joins TRBV15 and TRBJ2-7, with a possible D match to TRBD2 (6 bases). Germline CDR1 reads LNHNV; CDR2 reads YYDKDF (reference sequence). Trimming cost V 5 bases and J 4 bases, with 18 bases left between them. The CDR3 loop spans 15 amino acids. The CDR3 nucleotides read TGTGCCACCAGCCTCCGCGTTGGGACTTGGTACGAGCAGTACTTC. The encoded protein is CATSLRVGTWYEQYF. Variable domain in full (rest from reference TRBV15 and TRBJ2-7): DAMVIQNPRYQVTQFGKPVTLSCSQTLNHNVMYWYQQKSSQAPKLLFHYYDKDFNNEADTPDNFQSRRPNTSFCFLDIRSPGLGDTAMYLCATSLRVGTWYEQYFGPGTRLTVT.

CDR3: CASSVSPSSYEQYF. The CDR3 region has the DNA TGTGCCAGCAGCGTATCCCCTAGCTCCTACGAGCAGTACTTC. The V gene is TRBV9, the J gene TRBJ2-7; D ambiguous. In germline, CDR1 is SGDLS, CDR2 YYNGEE. V was clipped by 1 base and J by 0 bases, with 8 bases between them. The CDR3 has 14 residues.

The chain carries TRBV12-3 or TRBV12-4 and TRBJ1-1, with 7 bases matching TRBD1. The CDR3 is made up of 12 amino acids. Trimming removed 6 bases from V and 8 bases from J; junction bases left unmatched: 6. The CDR3 reads CASSRETGEAFF. The CDR3 DNA reads TGTGCCAGCAGCCGGGAGACAGGGGAAGCTTTCTTT.

The chain links TRBV28 to TRBJ1-6; TRBD1 is a possible D gene (5 bases). There are 14 residues in the CDR3. The germline gives CDR1 MDHEN, CDR2 SYDVKM. V lost 3 bases and J 8 bases, leaving 11 bases between the germline ends. The CDR3 DNA is TGTGCCAGCAGTTTGGGGCAGCTTTATTCACCCCTCCACTTT. Encoded protein: CASSLGQLYSPLHF.

The DNA for the CDR3 is TGTGCCAGCACCTCAGGCCGCCACACTGAAGCTTTCTTT. Translation: CASTSGRHTEAFF. The chain links TRBV28 to TRBJ1-1; no clear D gene. This CDR3 comprises 13 residues. V dropped 7 bases and J dropped 3 bases, with 12 bases sitting between them. Germline V gene lookup returns CDR1 MDHEN and CDR2 SYDVKM.

This chain links TRBV12-3 or TRBV12-4 with TRBJ2-5; 8 nucleotides agree with TRBD1. After removal of 1 base from V and 7 bases from J, the junction contained 2 bases not matched to a gene. The CDR3 is 13 amino acids. This CDR3 is CASSLGTGTTQYF. The CDR3 bases are TGTGCCAGCAGTTTAGGGACAGGGACGACCCAGTACTTC.

V and J are TRBV6-5 and TRBJ2-7; TRBD1 matches at 8 bases. The CDR3 has 12 residues. Per germline, CDR1 MNHEY and CDR2 SVGAGI. J lost 2 bases, V lost 10 bases, and 4 bases had no gene match. This CDR3 reads CATTGVTYEQYF. CDR3 nucleotide sequence: TGTGCCACGACAGGGGTGACCTACGAGCAGTACTTC.